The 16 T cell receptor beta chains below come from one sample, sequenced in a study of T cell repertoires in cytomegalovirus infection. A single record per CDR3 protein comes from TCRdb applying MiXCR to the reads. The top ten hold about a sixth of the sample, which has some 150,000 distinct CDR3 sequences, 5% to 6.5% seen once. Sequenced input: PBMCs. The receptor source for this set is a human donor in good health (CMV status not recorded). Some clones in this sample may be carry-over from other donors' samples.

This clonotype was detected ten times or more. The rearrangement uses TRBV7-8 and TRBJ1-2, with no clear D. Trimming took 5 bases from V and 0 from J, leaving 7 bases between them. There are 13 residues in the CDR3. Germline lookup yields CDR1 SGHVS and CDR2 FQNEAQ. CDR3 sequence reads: CASSRSTNYGYTF. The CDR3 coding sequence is TGTGCCAGCAGCCGAAGCACTAACTATGGCTACACCTTC.

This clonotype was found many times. This chain's CDR3 is CASSDPGGGSGETQYF. CDR3 nucleotide sequence: TGTGCCAGTAGTGACCCCGGCGGGGGGAGCGGAGAGACCCAGTACTTC. The chain links TRBV19 to TRBJ2-5; the match to TRBD2 covers 8 bases. This CDR3 spans 16 amino acids. Germline assignment: CDR1 LNHDA and CDR2 SQIVND (reference sequence). The V gene end was trimmed by 5 bases and the J gene end by 4 bases; junction bases not matched to a gene: 12.

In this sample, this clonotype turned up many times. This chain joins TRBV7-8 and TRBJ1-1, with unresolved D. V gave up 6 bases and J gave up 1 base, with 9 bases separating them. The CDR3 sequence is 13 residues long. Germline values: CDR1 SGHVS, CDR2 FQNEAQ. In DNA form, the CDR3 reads TGTGCCAGCAGTTTGGCAGCGAACACTGAAGCTTTCTTT. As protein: CASSLAANTEAFF.

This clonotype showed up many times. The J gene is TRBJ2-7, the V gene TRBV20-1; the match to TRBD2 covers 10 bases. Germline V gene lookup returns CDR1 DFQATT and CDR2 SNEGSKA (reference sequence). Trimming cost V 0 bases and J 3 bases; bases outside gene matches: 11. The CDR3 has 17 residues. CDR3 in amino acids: CSARDPGQAGGFYEQYF. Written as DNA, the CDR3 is TGCAGTGCTAGAGATCCGGGACAAGCGGGGGGGTTCTACGAGCAGTACTTC.

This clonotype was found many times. CDR3 in DNA: TGTGCCAGCAGCCTTGGGACTAGCAGCCAAGAGACCCAGTACTTC. This encodes CASSLGTSSQETQYF. The chain recombines TRBV7-3 with TRBJ2-5; 9 nucleotides align to TRBD2. CDR3 length: 15 amino acids. V dropped 5 bases and J dropped 1; count of bases not matched to a gene: 5. Looked up from germline, CDR1 is SGHTA and CDR2 is FQGTGA.

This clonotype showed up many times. The CDR3 DNA reads as TGTGCCAGTAGTATCGGGACAGGGGGCTACGAGCAGTACTTC. It encodes CASSIGTGGYEQYF. The rearrangement links TRBV19 to TRBJ2-7; 11 bases are shared with TRBD1. V lost 3 bases, J lost 3 bases, and 1 base stayed unmatched. Germline V gene lookup returns CDR1 LNHDA and CDR2 SQIVND (reference sequence). The CDR3 loop spans 14 amino acids.

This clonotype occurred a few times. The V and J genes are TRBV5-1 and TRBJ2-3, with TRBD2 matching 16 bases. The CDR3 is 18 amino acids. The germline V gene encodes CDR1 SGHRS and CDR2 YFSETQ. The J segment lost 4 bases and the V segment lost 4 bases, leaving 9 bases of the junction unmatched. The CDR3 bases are TGCGCCAGCAGCGGCGGGACTAGCGGGGGGGCAAGGGCAGATACGCAGTATTTT. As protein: CASSGGTSGGARADTQYF. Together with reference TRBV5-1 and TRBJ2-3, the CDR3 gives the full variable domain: KAGVTQTPRYLIKTRGQQVTLSCSPISGHRSVSWYQQTPGQGLQFLFEYFSETQRNKGNFPGRFSGRQFSNSRSEMNVSTLELGDSALYLCASSGGTSGGARADTQYFGPGTRLTVL.

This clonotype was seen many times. The CDR3: CASSLATGGAKEQYF. In DNA, the CDR3 is TGTGCCAGCAGCTTAGCCACAGGGGGCGCGAAGGAGCAGTACTTC. This chain joins TRBV7-9 and TRBJ2-7; 9 positions match TRBD1. This CDR3 is 15 amino acids long. Germline V CDR1 and CDR2: SEHNR, FQNEAQ (reference sequence). The V segment lost 0 bases and the J segment 7 bases; nucleotides outside the gene matches: 7.

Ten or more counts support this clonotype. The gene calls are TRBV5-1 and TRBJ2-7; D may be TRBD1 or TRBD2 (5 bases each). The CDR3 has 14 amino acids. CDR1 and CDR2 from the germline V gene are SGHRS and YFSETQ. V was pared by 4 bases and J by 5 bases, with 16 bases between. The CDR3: CASSAFGGINEQYF. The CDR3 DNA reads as TGCGCCAGCAGCGCCTTTGGGGGTATCAACGAGCAGTACTTC.

DNA of the CDR3: TGCAGTGCTAGCTGGGCAGGGGGCATCCCAGATACGCAGTATTTT. Translation: CSASWAGGIPDTQYF. This chain joins TRBV20-1 and TRBJ2-3, with 8 positions matching TRBD1. This CDR3 is 15 amino acids long. Germline V CDR1 and CDR2: DFQATT, SNEGSKA (reference sequence). With 3 bases clipped from V and 4 bases from J, the junction kept 9 bases outside the gene matches.

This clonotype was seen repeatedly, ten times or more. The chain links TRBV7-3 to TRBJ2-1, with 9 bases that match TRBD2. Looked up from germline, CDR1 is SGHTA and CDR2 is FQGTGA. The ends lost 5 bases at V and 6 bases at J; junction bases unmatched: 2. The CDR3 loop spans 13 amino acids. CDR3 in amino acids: CASSEGLANEQFF. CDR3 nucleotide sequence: TGTGCCAGCAGCGAGGGACTAGCCAATGAGCAGTTCTTC.

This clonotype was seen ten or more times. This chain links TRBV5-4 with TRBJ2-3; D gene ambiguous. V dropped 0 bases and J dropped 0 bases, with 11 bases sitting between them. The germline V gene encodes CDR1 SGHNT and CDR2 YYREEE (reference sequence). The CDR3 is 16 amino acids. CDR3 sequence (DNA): TGTGCCAGCAGCTTGGATTCTCGCGTTAGCACAGATACGCAGTATTTT. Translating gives CASSLDSRVSTDTQYF.

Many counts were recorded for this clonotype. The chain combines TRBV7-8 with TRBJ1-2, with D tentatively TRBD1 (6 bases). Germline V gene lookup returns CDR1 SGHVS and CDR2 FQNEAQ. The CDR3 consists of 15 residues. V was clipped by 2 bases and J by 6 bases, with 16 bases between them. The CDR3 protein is CASSLTVGPGDGYTF. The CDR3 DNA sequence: TGTGCCAGCAGCTTAACGGTCGGGCCAGGGGATGGCTACACCTTC.

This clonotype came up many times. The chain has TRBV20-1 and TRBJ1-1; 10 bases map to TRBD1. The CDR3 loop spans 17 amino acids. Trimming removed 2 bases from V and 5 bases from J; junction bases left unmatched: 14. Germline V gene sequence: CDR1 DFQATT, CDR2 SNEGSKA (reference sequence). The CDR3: CSARSPDRGRLRTEAFF. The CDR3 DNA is TGCAGTGCTAGAAGTCCCGACAGGGGGCGCTTAAGGACTGAAGCTTTCTTT.

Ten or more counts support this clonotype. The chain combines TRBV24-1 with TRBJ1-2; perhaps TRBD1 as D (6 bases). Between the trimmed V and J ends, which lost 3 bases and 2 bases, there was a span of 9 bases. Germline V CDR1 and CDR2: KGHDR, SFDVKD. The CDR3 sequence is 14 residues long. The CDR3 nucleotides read TGTGCCACCAGTGATCCCACAGGGAACTATGGCTACACCTTC. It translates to CATSDPTGNYGYTF.

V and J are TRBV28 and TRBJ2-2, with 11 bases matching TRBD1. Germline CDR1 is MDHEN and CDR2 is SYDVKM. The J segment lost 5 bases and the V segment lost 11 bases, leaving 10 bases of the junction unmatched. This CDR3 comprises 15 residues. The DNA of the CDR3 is TGTGCCGCCCTTGACCGGGACAGGGGGACCGGGGAGCTGTTTTTT. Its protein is CAALDRDRGTGELFF.